This TCR beta chain was recorded in a study of Graves' ophthalmopathy and Graves' hyperthyroidism. Regarding the study as a whole: Ophthalmopathy cases were distinguished from stable hyperthyroidism by a 13-signature model, reaching around 90% sensitivity and over 80% specificity. Blood also harbored most expanded thyroid clonotypes above 0.001 frequency.

RNA transcripts yielded amplified TCR beta CDR3 regions. RT-PCR in the first round used HTBI primers; a second-round multiplex PCR followed. Using its own MiXCR run on the multiplex PCR reads, TCRdb lists one record per CDR3 protein. The sample consists of about 740,000 distinct CDR3 sequences, roughly 41% of them appearing once. The germline CDR1 and CDR2 sequences are SGHTA and FQGNSA. V dropped 0 bases and J dropped 10 bases, with 13 bases sitting between them. This CDR3 comprises 15 residues. This clonotype has ten or more counts. The target antigen is unknown. This sequence joins TRBV7-2 and TRBJ1-6, with D possibly TRBD1 on 6 matching bases. Sequenced sample: peripheral blood. This TCR derives from an adult man with Graves' ophthalmopathy. The CDR3 loop is CASSLAARGGSPLHF. DNA for the CDR3: TGTGCCAGCAGCTTAGCGGCCAGGGGTGGCTCACCCCTCCACTTT.